Shown below are 24 T cell receptor beta chains from a single sample sequenced in a study of blood T cell repertoires in COVID-19 (dated by TCRdb to the early 2020s). The library was prepared using the immunoSEQ multiplex PCR assay. TCRdb carries this immuneACCESS record with in-frame sequences only. Its versions omit some clonotypes, under half of them owing to an unresolved V gene in the studies checked, with the rest unexplained. The sample table contains 300,000 to 350,000 clones; only one count was recorded for 90% of them. In total, the top ten clones hold roughly 2.9% of the sample. Material for sequencing was peripheral blood. Every receptor here comes from a woman in her 30s with COVID-19, enrolled during active disease.

The V and J genes are TRBV29-1 and TRBJ2-1; maybe TRBD1 (5 bases). The germline gives CDR1 SQVTM, CDR2 ANQGSEA. V dropped 8 bases and J dropped 8 bases, with 22 bases sitting between them. The CDR3 is 14 residues long. Here the CDR3 reads CSHRGTGARDEQFF. CDR3 DNA: TGCAGCCATCGAGGAACAGGCGCTAGGGATGAGCAGTTCTTC.

The chain combines TRBV19 with TRBJ2-3; TRBD1 matches 8 bases. The CDR3 is made up of 18 amino acids. Germline CDR1 is LNHDA and CDR2 is SQIVND (reference sequence). V shed 0 bases and J 1 base; nucleotides not matched to a gene: 9. The CDR3 here is CASSIDLTGAGRTDTQYF. For the CDR3, the DNA is TGTGCCAGTAGTATAGATCTGACAGGGGCAGGGCGCACAGATACGCAGTATTTT.

V is TRBV30 and J is TRBJ2-2, with a weak D call TRBD2 (5 bases). Trimming left V 0 bases short and J 7 bases short, with 9 bases between. CDR3 length: 13 amino acids. The V gene's germline CDR1 is GTSNPN and CDR2 SVGIG (reference sequence). In nucleotides, the CDR3 is TGTGCCTGGAGTGTAGGGAGCGGCGGGGAGCTGTTTTTT. This translates into CAWSVGSGGELFF.

The J gene is TRBJ2-7, the V gene TRBV30; perhaps TRBD2 as D (6 bases). This CDR3 comprises 13 residues. Per the germline V gene, CDR1 is GTSNPN and CDR2 is SVGIG (reference sequence). The V and J ends lost 4 bases and 2 bases respectively, with 12 bases between them. The CDR3 DNA reads as TGTGCCTGGAACGGAGGGGCGACCTACGAGCAGTACTTC. As protein: CAWNGGATYEQYF. The full variable domain, rest sourced from reference TRBV30 and TRBJ2-7, is SQTIHQWPATLVQPVGSPLSLECTVEGTSNPNLYWYRQAAGRGLQLLFYSVGIGQISSEVPQNLSASRPQDRQFILSSKKLLLSDSGFYLCAWNGGATYEQYFGPGTRLTVT.

V and J are TRBV19 and TRBJ1-6; D gene ambiguous. The CDR3 is 13 residues long. V was cut by 1 base and J by 6 bases, with 4 bases left in between. CDR1 is LNHDA, CDR2 SQIVND, per germline (reference sequence). Written as DNA, the CDR3 is TGTGCCAGTAGTATAGCGGGTAATTCACCCCTCCACTTT. Amino acids: CASSIAGNSPLHF.

This clone has a single count. The chain carries TRBV5-1 and TRBJ1-1, with a tentative D call TRBD1 (6 bases). CDR1 is SGHRS and CDR2 is YFSETQ in the germline V gene. This CDR3 is built from 14 residues. Trimming cost V 4 bases and J 3 bases, with 13 bases left between them. This chain's CDR3 is CASSHTGSDTEAFF. The CDR3 DNA is TGCGCCAGCAGCCACACAGGGTCGGACACTGAAGCTTTCTTT.

This chain links TRBV5-1 with TRBJ2-7; perhaps TRBD2 as D (6 bases). The V and J ends lost 4 bases and 5 bases respectively, with 13 bases between them. From germline, CDR1 is SGHRS and CDR2 YFSETQ. This CDR3 is built from 13 residues. CDR3 in amino acids: CASSPGDWDEQYF. CDR3 nucleotides: TGCGCCAGCAGCCCGGGGGACTGGGACGAGCAGTACTTC. The full variable domain, completed using reference TRBV5-1 and TRBJ2-7, is KAGVTQTPRYLIKTRGQQVTLSCSPISGHRSVSWYQQTPGQGLQFLFEYFSETQRNKGNFPGRFSGRQFSNSRSEMNVSTLELGDSALYLCASSPGDWDEQYFGPGTRLTVT.

The rearrangement uses TRBV14 and TRBJ1-1, with 11 positions matching TRBD1. Germline V CDR1 and CDR2: SGHDN, FVKESK. Losses at the gene ends were 5 bases for V and 6 bases for J; bases not matched to a gene: 17. The CDR3 loop spans 18 amino acids. This CDR3 is CASSKFTGTGGKLSEAFF. CDR3 in DNA: TGTGCCAGCAGCAAATTTACCGGGACAGGGGGGAAGCTGTCTGAAGCTTTCTTT.

The rearrangement uses TRBV11-2 and TRBJ2-5; D is unclear. Trimming took off 6 bases at V and 0 bases at J, with 14 bases between the two ends. This CDR3 contains 15 residues. Looked up from germline, CDR1 is SGHAT and CDR2 is FQNNGV. CDR3 region: CASRSWQIYQETQYF. In DNA form, the CDR3 reads TGTGCCAGCAGATCTTGGCAGATATACCAAGAGACCCAGTACTTC.

The chain combines TRBV14 with TRBJ1-3; 8 bases match TRBD1. V lost 4 bases and J lost 4; bases outside the gene matches: 3. The germline CDR1 and CDR2 sequences are SGHDN and FVKESK. This CDR3 spans 14 amino acids. CDR3 sequence reads: CASSPGTGGNTIYF. In DNA, the CDR3 is TGTGCCAGCAGCCCAGGGACAGGAGGAAACACCATATATTTT.

This clone has a single count. The CDR3 is CASGRLQGTDTEAFF. DNA of the CDR3: TGTGCCAGCGGTCGCCTTCAGGGCACCGACACTGAAGCTTTCTTT. This rearrangement joins TRBV5-6 to TRBJ1-1; D possibly corresponds to TRBD1 (5 bases). CDR3 length: 15 amino acids. Germline V lookup: CDR1 SGHDT, CDR2 YYEEEE. The V and J ends lost 7 bases and 3 bases respectively, with 19 bases between them. The whole variable domain, remainder taken from reference TRBV5-6 and TRBJ1-1, is DAGVTQSPTHLIKTRGQQVTLRCSPKSGHDTVSWYQQALGQGPQFIFQYYEEEERQRGNFPDRFSGHQFPNYSSELNVNALLLGDSALYLCASGRLQGTDTEAFFGQGTRLTVV.

CDR3 protein: CASRSPFGEDYGYTF. In DNA, the CDR3 is TGTGCCAGCAGGTCGCCCTTCGGGGAAGACTATGGCTACACCTTC. The chain carries TRBV28 and TRBJ1-2; D ambiguous. Trimming cost V 6 bases and J 3 bases, with 17 bases left between them. CDR1 and CDR2 from the germline V gene are MDHEN and SYDVKM. The CDR3 has 15 amino acids.

The chain joins TRBV24-1 to TRBJ2-2; 13 positions match TRBD2. CDR1 is KGHDR and CDR2 is SFDVKD in the germline V gene. V shed 4 bases, J shed 4 bases, and the junction held 8 bases outside the gene matches. The CDR3 loop spans 18 amino acids. CDR3 residues: CATSETSGRAVSTGELFF. The DNA of the CDR3 is TGTGCCACCAGTGAAACTAGCGGGAGGGCCGTGAGCACCGGGGAGCTGTTTTTT.

V is TRBV28 and J is TRBJ1-2, with 7 nucleotides matching TRBD1. CDR1 and CDR2 (germline): MDHEN, SYDVKM. V gave up 10 bases and J gave up 10 bases; unmatched junction bases: 12. CDR3 length equals 12 residues. The CDR3 reads CATLTTGLDYTF. Here the CDR3 DNA reads TGTGCCACCCTTACGACAGGGCTCGACTACACCTTC.

V is TRBV10-3 and J is TRBJ2-7, with a tentative D call TRBD2 (6 bases). Germline lookup yields CDR1 ENHRY and CDR2 SYGVKD. The V and J ends lost 4 bases and 3 bases respectively, with 13 bases between them. The CDR3 runs 14 residues. Written as DNA, the CDR3 is TGTGCCATCAGTGCAGGATCCGGGAGCTACGAGCAGTACTTC. It encodes CAISAGSGSYEQYF.

The chain carries TRBV6-5 and TRBJ1-2; D gene unclear. The CDR3 sequence is 14 residues long. V shed 6 bases and J shed 6 bases, with 17 bases lying between them. CDR1 and CDR2 from the germline V gene are MNHEY and SVGAGI. CDR3 sequence: CASSPAAGGNGYTF. CDR3 bases: TGTGCCAGCAGCCCCGCGGCGGGAGGTAATGGCTACACCTTC.

The chain's CDR3 is CASNPLPGANVLTF. Written as DNA, the CDR3 is TGCGCCAGCAACCCCCTACCGGGGGCCAACGTCCTGACTTTC. V is TRBV5-1 and J is TRBJ2-6; D is ambiguous. Germline loops: CDR1 SGHRS, CDR2 YFSETQ. The CDR3 has 14 residues. Trimming took off 6 bases at V and 4 bases at J, with 11 bases between the two ends. The full variable domain, in which reference TRBV5-1 and TRBJ2-6 provide the parts outside the CDR3, is KAGVTQTPRYLIKTRGQQVTLSCSPISGHRSVSWYQQTPGQGLQFLFEYFSETQRNKGNFPGRFSGRQFSNSRSEMNVSTLELGDSALYLCASNPLPGANVLTFGAGSRLTVL.

J is TRBJ2-2 and V is TRBV5-1, with D unresolved. The CDR3 is 13 amino acids. Trimming removed 0 bases at V and 6 bases at J, with 6 bases between. The germline CDR1 and CDR2 sequences are SGHRS and YFSETQ. The CDR3 is CASSLVAAGELFF. Here the CDR3 DNA reads TGCGCCAGCAGCTTGGTGGCAGCCGGGGAGCTGTTTTTT.

This chain links TRBV19 with TRBJ1-2, with D perhaps matching TRBD1 (6 bases). The CDR3 runs to 12 residues. Germline CDR1 and CDR2: LNHDA and SQIVND (reference sequence). Trimming took off 6 bases at V and 8 bases at J, with 13 bases between the two ends. CDR3 protein: CASRQGDQGYTF. The CDR3 coding sequence is TGTGCCAGTAGACAGGGTGATCAAGGCTACACCTTC.

This chain connects TRBV9 to TRBJ1-1; 7 nucleotides match TRBD1. Germline CDR1 reads SGDLS; CDR2 reads YYNGEE. CDR3 length: 14 amino acids. J lost 1 base, V lost 4 bases, and 4 bases had no gene match. This CDR3 reads CASSSTGANTEAFF. The CDR3 DNA reads as TGTGCCAGCAGCTCAACAGGGGCGAACACTGAAGCTTTCTTT.

The chain recombines TRBV10-2 with TRBJ2-1; D ambiguous. V lost 0 bases, J lost 7 bases, and 13 bases lay in between. The CDR3 spans 15 residues. From germline, CDR1 is WSHSY and CDR2 SAAADI. CDR3 DNA sequence: TGCGCCAGCAGTGAGTCGTTACCGGGTTTGAATGAGCAGTTCTTC. Amino acids: CASSESLPGLNEQFF.

V and J are TRBV10-2 and TRBJ1-1; 8 nucleotides agree with TRBD1. Trimming cost V 6 bases and J 4 bases; bases outside gene matches: 7. This CDR3 region has 14 residues. The germline V gene has CDR1 WSHSY and CDR2 SAAADI. CDR3: CASRYRGRVTEAFF. In DNA form, the CDR3 reads TGCGCCAGCAGGTACAGGGGGAGGGTCACTGAAGCTTTCTTT.

V usage is TRBV7-9 and J usage is TRBJ2-5, with D maybe TRBD2 (6 bases). Germline CDR1 is SEHNR and CDR2 is FQNEAQ (reference sequence). V lost 0 bases and J lost 0, with 8 bases in between. CDR3 size: 15 residues. The CDR3 DNA reads as TGTGCCAGCAGCTTAGCGGAGGGCTACCAAGAGACCCAGTACTTC. This gives the protein CASSLAEGYQETQYF.

This chain uses TRBV3-1 (or the pseudogene TRBV3-2) with TRBJ2-3; TRBD1 might be the D (5 bases). CDR1 is LGHDT, CDR2 YNNKEL, per germline (reference sequence). The CDR3 is 13 residues long. V was clipped by 4 bases and J by 3 bases, with 8 bases between them. CDR3 amino acids: CASSLTGTDTQYF. CDR3 DNA sequence: TGTGCCAGCAGCCTAACAGGAACAGATACGCAGTATTTT.